What follows are 22 T cell receptor beta chains derived from one specimen sequenced in a study of cytomegalovirus exposure and HLA in healthy donors. 13 Jbeta primers and 60 Vbeta primers were used for the PCR. Assay: immunoSEQ multiplex PCR; the TCRdb copy retains only in-frame clones and omits some. The top ten hold 2.5% of the sample, which has about 60,000 clones, about three quarters seen once. The sample comprised PBMCs. All receptors derive from a female donor in good health and CMV-seronegative.

V gene TRBV30 combines with J gene TRBJ1-2, with a tentative D call TRBD1 (6 bases). The CDR3 sequence is 13 residues long. Germline V lookup: CDR1 GTSNPN, CDR2 SVGIG (reference sequence). Deletions cut 3 bases from V and 2 bases from J, with 10 bases between. CDR3 protein: CAWSLTGNYGYTF. CDR3 DNA: TGTGCCTGGAGCCTAACAGGGAACTATGGCTACACCTTC.

The V gene is TRBV6-5, the J gene TRBJ1-4; D unclear. The CDR3 contains 15 residues. The V and J ends lost 5 bases and 0 bases respectively, with 10 bases between them. Germline loops: CDR1 MNHEY, CDR2 SVGAGI. The CDR3 loop reads CASSRSYATNEKLFF. The DNA of the CDR3 is TGTGCCAGCAGTCGATCCTACGCAACTAATGAAAAACTGTTTTTT.

V usage is TRBV5-1 and J usage is TRBJ1-2, with 7 bases aligning to TRBD1. Trimming took 4 bases from V and 4 from J; bases not matched to a gene: 13. CDR3 length: 16 residues. Germline CDR1 and CDR2: SGHRS and YFSETQ. CDR3 region: CASSPVGMTGPYGYTF. The CDR3 nucleotides read TGCGCCAGCAGCCCCGTTGGGATGACAGGGCCCTATGGCTACACCTTC.

The chain carries TRBV27 and TRBJ2-7; unclear D gene. This CDR3 is built from 14 residues. The ends were cut back, 5 bases at V and 3 bases at J, with 14 bases in the middle. Looked up from germline, CDR1 is MNHEY and CDR2 is SMNVEV (reference sequence). For the CDR3, the DNA is TGTGCCAGCAGTCCCTCCCCCGAACTCTACGAGCAGTACTTC. Translating it yields CASSPSPELYEQYF.

This clone was recorded a few times. Other nucleotide sequences in the sample specify the same CDR3. The chain has TRBV7-2 and TRBJ1-5; TRBD1 might be the D (5 bases). The length of the CDR3 is 13 residues. In germline, CDR1 is SGHTA, CDR2 FQGNSA. V was clipped by 2 bases and J by 6 bases, with 8 bases between them. CDR3 DNA sequence: TGTGCCAGCAGCTTATGGGGGGGTCAGCCCCAGCATTTT. This translates into CASSLWGGQPQHF.

V gene TRBV19 combines with J gene TRBJ2-4, with D possibly TRBD2 on 5 matching bases. The CDR3 totals 16 residues. Deletions cut 4 bases from V and 3 bases from J, with 16 bases between. Germline V lookup: CDR1 LNHDA, CDR2 SQIVND (reference sequence). DNA for the CDR3: TGTGCCAGTAGTAAGCTGGGCGGACTTGGCAAAAACATTCAGTACTTC. It specifies CASSKLGGLGKNIQYF.

The chain uses TRBV29-1 and TRBJ1-4; D might be TRBD1 (5 bases). There are 12 residues in the CDR3. V was cut by 7 bases and J by 0 bases, with 6 bases left in between. Germline CDR1 reads SQVTM; CDR2 reads ANQGSEA. This CDR3 is CSGGATNEKLFF. The CDR3, as DNA: TGCAGCGGGGGGGCAACTAATGAAAAACTGTTTTTT.

V and J are TRBV11-2 and TRBJ1-4; no clear D. The germline V and J ends were trimmed by 5 bases and 4 bases, with 14 bases remaining between them. This CDR3 region has 15 residues. Germline V gene sequence: CDR1 SGHAT, CDR2 FQNNGV. CDR3: CASSLGPGFNEKLFF. CDR3 DNA: TGTGCCAGCAGCCTAGGTCCAGGTTTTAATGAAAAACTGTTTTTT.

The chain couples TRBV5-6 to TRBJ1-5; D may be TRBD1 (6 bases). V gave up 4 bases and J gave up 4 bases, with 12 bases separating them. Germline-derived CDR1 and CDR2 are SGHDT and YYEEEE. This CDR3 comprises 14 residues. Here the CDR3 DNA reads TGTGCCAGCAGCCCCGAGGGGGGGAATCAGCCCCAGCATTTT. This translates into CASSPEGGNQPQHF.

The rearrangement uses TRBV28 and TRBJ1-3; no firm D call. The CDR3 totals 14 residues. Germline CDR1 is MDHEN and CDR2 is SYDVKM. V was pared by 3 bases and J by 0 bases, with 6 bases between. CDR3 bases: TGTGCCAGCAGTTTTTCCAGCTCTGGAAACACCATATATTTT. Amino acids: CASSFSSSGNTIYF.

This clone was seen just once. The CDR3 region is CAWSVLRTSGSPGEQYF. In DNA, the CDR3 is TGTGCCTGGAGTGTACTCCGGACTAGCGGGAGCCCGGGCGAGCAGTACTTC. The chain joins TRBV30 to TRBJ2-7, with 13 positions matching TRBD2. The CDR3 is 17 residues long. Germline values: CDR1 GTSNPN, CDR2 SVGIG (reference sequence). After removal of 0 bases from V and 6 bases from J, the junction contained 11 bases not matched to a gene.

The gene calls are TRBV4-2 and TRBJ2-5; 10 bases are shared with TRBD1. From germline, CDR1 is LGHNA and CDR2 YNFKEQ. J was trimmed by 2 bases and V by 1 base; bases with no gene match: 4. CDR3 length equals 16 residues. DNA of the CDR3: TGTGCCAGCAGCCAAGGGGGACAGGGGACTCAAGAGACCCAGTACTTC. It codes for CASSQGGQGTQETQYF.

A single count supports this clone. The CDR3 is CASSLGGTPLHF. CDR3 bases: TGTGCCAGCAGCTTAGGAGGGACACCCCTCCACTTT. The rearrangement links TRBV11-2 to TRBJ1-6, with unresolved D. The CDR3 spans 12 residues. Per germline, CDR1 SGHAT and CDR2 FQNNGV. V gave up 1 base and J gave up 11 bases, with 6 bases separating them.

The chain uses TRBV29-1 and TRBJ2-7; D not resolved. Trimming took off 6 bases at V and 0 bases at J, with 9 bases between the two ends. From germline, CDR1 is SQVTM and CDR2 ANQGSEA. The CDR3 totals 12 residues. For the CDR3, the DNA is TGCAGCGTGCTCAAGAGCTCCTACGAGCAGTACTTC. Protein sequence: CSVLKSSYEQYF.

V usage is TRBV6-5 and J usage is TRBJ1-2; weak D call: TRBD1 (5 bases). This CDR3 is 14 amino acids long. Trimming pared 2 bases from V and 8 bases from J, leaving 15 bases between. Per the germline V gene, CDR1 is MNHEY and CDR2 is SVGAGI. The CDR3: CASSYLGGEEGYTF. CDR3 DNA sequence: TGTGCCAGCAGTTACCTGGGAGGGGAGGAAGGCTACACCTTC.

The chain joins TRBV19 to TRBJ2-1; D perhaps matches TRBD1 (5 bases). Per germline, CDR1 LNHDA and CDR2 SQIVND (reference sequence). Trimming stripped 7 bases from V and 4 bases from J, with 14 bases between. CDR3 length: 14 residues. Here the CDR3 reads CASNPGQGYNEQFF. CDR3 nucleotides: TGTGCCAGTAACCCCGGGCAGGGTTACAATGAGCAGTTCTTC. The variable domain in full, completed from reference TRBV19 and TRBJ2-1, reads DGGITQSPKYLFRKEGQNVTLSCEQNLNHDAMYWYRQDPGQGLRLIYYSQIVNDFQKGDIAEGYSVSREKKESFPLTVTSAQKNPTAFYLCASNPGQGYNEQFFGPGTRLTVL.

This rearrangement joins TRBV5-6 to TRBJ2-2; tentatively, D is TRBD2 (6 bases). The CDR3 is 16 residues long. In germline, CDR1 is SGHDT, CDR2 YYEEEE. The V end lost 0 bases, the J end lost 1 base, and 10 bases lay between the germline ends. DNA for the CDR3: TGTGCCAGCAGCTTGGCGCCGGGGGTGAACACCGGGGAGCTGTTTTTT. This gives the protein CASSLAPGVNTGELFF.

The chain carries TRBV29-1 and TRBJ2-2; 9 nucleotides align to TRBD1. There are 13 residues in the CDR3. V gave up 7 bases and J gave up 4 bases; unmatched junction bases: 4. CDR1 and CDR2 (germline): SQVTM, ANQGSEA. The CDR3 nucleotides read TGCAGCGGGGGACAGGGTGTCACCGGGGAGCTGTTTTTT. Residues: CSGGQGVTGELFF.

V and J are TRBV7-9 and TRBJ1-2, with 7 bases identical to TRBD1. V dropped 0 bases and J dropped 4; count of bases not matched to a gene: 5. The CDR3 runs 15 residues. The germline V gene has CDR1 SEHNR and CDR2 FQNEAQ (reference sequence). The CDR3 here is CASSLADREAYGYTF. In DNA, the CDR3 is TGTGCCAGCAGCTTAGCCGACAGGGAGGCCTATGGCTACACCTTC.

The chain links TRBV7-8 to TRBJ2-3, with TRBD2 identical over 8 bases. V dropped 5 bases and J dropped 4; count of bases not matched to a gene: 8. This CDR3 contains 15 residues. CDR1 and CDR2 from the germline V gene are SGHVS and FQNEAQ. CDR3 sequence reads: CASSPRRTSSDTQYF. The CDR3 region has the DNA TGTGCCAGCAGCCCCAGACGGACTAGCTCAGATACGCAGTATTTT. Based on the CDR3 plus reference TRBV7-8 and TRBJ2-3, the full variable domain is GAGVSQSPRYKVAKRGQDVALRCDPISGHVSLFWYQQALGQGPEFLTYFQNEAQLDKSGLPSDRFFAERPEGSVSTLKIQRTQQEDSAVYLCASSPRRTSSDTQYFGPGTRLTVL.

The V call is TRBV27, the J call TRBJ2-7; TRBD2 agrees at 7 bases. This CDR3 has 14 residues. J was trimmed by 9 bases and V by 6 bases; bases with no gene match: 14. Germline CDR1 is MNHEY and CDR2 is SMNVEV (reference sequence). The CDR3 region has the DNA TGTGCCAGCAGGACTGGCGGGGGTGCCGGGGGGCAGTACTTC. This codes for CASRTGGGAGGQYF.

This chain joins TRBV13 and TRBJ2-4, with 9 bases matching TRBD2. Germline lookup yields CDR1 PRHDT and CDR2 FYEKMQ (reference sequence). The CDR3 loop spans 17 amino acids. V lost 4 bases, J lost 0 bases, and 7 bases stayed unmatched. The DNA for the CDR3 is TGTGCCAGCAGCTCCGCTAGCGGGGCGGGAGCCAAAAACATTCAGTACTTC. Translating gives CASSSASGAGAKNIQYF.